One sample yielded the 27 T cell receptor beta chains listed below, sequenced in a study of blood T cell repertoires in COVID-19. The protocol was immunoSEQ multiplex PCR, while the TCRdb copy is restricted to in-frame clones and leaves out a portion. Here the sample spans some 58,000 clones, around 90% being singletons. Sequencing used peripheral blood. All receptors derive from a man aged 50 to 60 with active COVID-19.

CDR3 in amino acids: CASSQTGAGYSPLHF. The DNA of the CDR3 is TGTGCCAGCAGCCAAACAGGGGCAGGTTATTCACCCCTCCACTTT. The chain has TRBV28 and TRBJ1-6, with 7 bases identical to TRBD1. Germline V gene sequence: CDR1 MDHEN, CDR2 SYDVKM. The CDR3 extends over 15 amino acids. V lost 6 bases and J lost 8; bases outside the gene matches: 10. Using reference TRBV28 and TRBJ1-6 for the parts outside the CDR3, the full variable domain is DVKVTQSSRYLVKRTGEKVFLECVQDMDHENMFWYRQDPGLGLRLIYFSYDVKMKEKGDIPEGYSVSREKKERFSLILESASTNQTSMYLCASSQTGAGYSPLHFGNGTRLTVT.

J is TRBJ2-1 and V is TRBV27, with TRBD1 matching 7 bases. The CDR3 runs 16 residues. Germline CDR1 and CDR2: MNHEY and SMNVEV (reference sequence). Trimming cost V 5 bases and J 4 bases; bases outside gene matches: 11. The CDR3: CASSRYTGAGYNEQFF. For the CDR3, the DNA is TGTGCCAGCAGTAGGTACACAGGGGCGGGTTACAATGAGCAGTTCTTC.

This rearrangement joins TRBV7-9 to TRBJ2-3; D might be TRBD2 (6 bases). V gave up 10 bases and J gave up 1 base, with 9 bases separating them. The V gene's germline CDR1 is SEHNR and CDR2 FQNEAQ (reference sequence). The CDR3 has 12 amino acids. CDR3 sequence reads: CAISSGTDTQYF. CDR3 nucleotides: TGTGCCATCTCTAGCGGCACAGATACGCAGTATTTT.

The V gene is TRBV27, the J gene TRBJ2-3; 8 bases line up with TRBD2. The junction had 4 bases not matched to a gene; V was cut back by 4 bases and J by 4 bases. CDR3 length: 14 amino acids. The germline V gene encodes CDR1 MNHEY and CDR2 SMNVEV (reference sequence). The CDR3 DNA reads as TGTGCCAGCAGTTCCTCGGGGGGGCCAGATACGCAGTATTTT. Translating gives CASSSSGGPDTQYF.

The J gene is TRBJ1-2, the V gene TRBV12-1; the listed D gene, TRBD1, was not tested against the DNA. TRBV12-1 is marked as a pseudogene. The CDR3 sequence is 13 residues long. DNA for the CDR3: TGTGCCAGCAGCTTCCCCCCCATCTATGGCTACACCTTC. Translating gives CASSFPPIYGYTF.

This clone was observed once. The genes are TRBV5-4 and TRBJ1-2; 10 nucleotides align to TRBD1. Trimming removed 2 bases from V and 7 bases from J; junction bases left unmatched: 5. The CDR3 has 14 amino acids. Germline V gene lookup returns CDR1 SGHNT and CDR2 YYREEE (reference sequence). CDR3 DNA sequence: TGTGCCAGCAGCTTTAGGGACAGGGGAGGTGGCTACACCTTC. It specifies CASSFRDRGGGYTF.

The rearrangement uses TRBV7-2 and TRBJ1-2; D unresolved. From germline, CDR1 is SGHTA and CDR2 FQGNSA. Trimming left V 5 bases short and J 1 base short, with 11 bases between. The CDR3 consists of 14 residues. CDR3 nucleotides: TGTGCCAGCAGCCAATACAGAGATAACTATGGCTACACCTTC. This gives the protein CASSQYRDNYGYTF.

This clone was recorded a few times. The chain links TRBV7-9 to TRBJ2-7; TRBD1 matches at 11 bases. V dropped 5 bases and J dropped 0; count of bases not matched to a gene: 6. This CDR3 has 16 residues. Germline values: CDR1 SEHNR, CDR2 FQNEAQ (reference sequence). CDR3 sequence: CASSIGGTGGSYEQYF. The CDR3 DNA reads as TGTGCCAGCAGCATCGGAGGGACAGGGGGCTCCTACGAGCAGTACTTC.

This chain links TRBV2 with TRBJ2-7, with D perhaps matching TRBD2 (6 bases). The CDR3 loop spans 14 amino acids. Germline values: CDR1 SNHLY, CDR2 FYNNEI. The V end lost 5 bases, the J end lost 10 bases, and 21 bases lay between the germline ends. Here the CDR3 DNA reads TGTGCCAGCAGTCGGGACGGTCGCCGGGACTCCCAGTACTTC. This sequence encodes CASSRDGRRDSQYF.

V is TRBV5-6 and J is TRBJ2-1, with unresolved D. The CDR3 has 13 residues. V was clipped by 0 bases and J by 5 bases, with 6 bases between them. Germline CDR1 SGHDT, CDR2 YYEEEE. The CDR3 bases are TGTGCCAGCAGCTTGGGTCTAAACAATGAGCAGTTCTTC. This gives the protein CASSLGLNNEQFF. Supplemented by reference TRBV5-6 and TRBJ2-1, the full variable domain reads DAGVTQSPTHLIKTRGQQVTLRCSPKSGHDTVSWYQQALGQGPQFIFQYYEEEERQRGNFPDRFSGHQFPNYSSELNVNALLLGDSALYLCASSLGLNNEQFFGPGTRLTVL.

The V gene is TRBV28, the J gene TRBJ2-5, with 7 nucleotides matching TRBD2. There are 14 residues in the CDR3. With V trimmed by 3 bases and J by 5 bases, 6 bases remained unmatched. CDR1 MDHEN and CDR2 SYDVKM come from the germline V gene. CDR3 nucleotides: TGTGCCAGCAGTTTTGGGCGGGAGTGGGAGACCCAGTACTTC. This sequence encodes CASSFGREWETQYF.

The chain couples TRBV29-1 to TRBJ1-2; 7 positions agree with TRBD1. The CDR3 loop spans 15 amino acids. J lost 7 bases, V lost 6 bases, and 17 bases had no gene match. Germline lookup yields CDR1 SQVTM and CDR2 ANQGSEA. The CDR3, as DNA: TGCAGCGTCGGAATACCGGGACAGACGGCTCGTGGCTACACCTTC. Its translation: CSVGIPGQTARGYTF.

There are a few counts of this clone. The rearrangement links TRBV11-2 to TRBJ2-7, with 9 bases lining up with TRBD1. This CDR3 comprises 15 residues. Germline-derived CDR1 and CDR2 are SGHAT and FQNNGV. The J segment lost 2 bases and the V segment lost 4 bases, leaving 6 bases of the junction unmatched. The CDR3 region has the DNA TGTGCCAGCAGCTACAACAGGGGGCGGCCCTACGAGCAGTACTTC. Amino acid sequence: CASSYNRGRPYEQYF.

The V call is TRBV5-6, the J call TRBJ1-4; the match to TRBD1 covers 12 bases. J gave up 5 bases and V 1 base, and 3 bases lay outside the gene matches. The CDR3 runs to 16 residues. CDR1 and CDR2 from the germline V gene are SGHDT and YYEEEE. The CDR3 DNA reads TGTGCCAGCAGCTTGCTTGGGACAGGGGGCAATGAAAAACTGTTTTTT. As protein: CASSLLGTGGNEKLFF.

J is TRBJ2-3 and V is TRBV12-2; no DNA check was done on the table's D call, TRBD1. TRBV12-2 is recorded as a pseudogene. This CDR3 spans 18 amino acids. CDR3 in DNA: TGTGCAAGTCGTTGCATCCGGGACAGGGTAAAGAAGTTAGATACGCAGTATTTT. This encodes CASRCIRDRVKKLDTQYF.

The chain combines TRBV3-1 (or the pseudogene TRBV3-2) with TRBJ1-2, with TRBD1 matching over 7 bases. Germline CDR1 is LGHDT and CDR2 is YNNKEL (reference sequence). CDR3 length equals 15 residues. V was pared by 0 bases and J by 8 bases, with 9 bases of the junction left unmatched. The CDR3 sequence is CASSQDLMTGRGYTF. The CDR3 region has the DNA TGTGCCAGCAGCCAAGATCTAATGACAGGGAGAGGCTACACCTTC.

This clone was recorded only once. The rearrangement uses TRBV30 and TRBJ1-1; D is undetermined. Germline CDR1 reads GTSNPN; CDR2 reads SVGIG (reference sequence). V lost 0 bases and J 8 bases, leaving 19 bases between the germline ends. The CDR3 spans 15 residues. The CDR3 DNA sequence: TGTGCCTGGAGTGTAGGTAGCCAGATAAGTTCGGAAGCTTTCTTT. Translated, it gives CAWSVGSQISSEAFF.

This rearrangement joins TRBV6-5 to TRBJ2-1, with 9 nucleotides matching TRBD1. Germline lookup yields CDR1 MNHEY and CDR2 SVGAGI. CDR3 length: 13 amino acids. V lost 8 bases and J lost 4; bases outside the gene matches: 3. The CDR3 DNA is TGTGCCAGCCTGGGACAGGGATACAATGAGCAGTTCTTC. This gives the protein CASLGQGYNEQFF.

The chain uses TRBV11-2 and TRBJ2-7, with 9 bases that match TRBD2. Germline lookup yields CDR1 SGHAT and CDR2 FQNNGV. The junction had 12 bases not matched to a gene; V was cut back by 9 bases and J by 3 bases. The CDR3 has 15 residues. Here the CDR3 DNA reads TGTGCCAGTGCGGCCGTAGCGGGGGCCTTCTACGAGCAGTACTTC. It is translated as CASAAVAGAFYEQYF.

The chain uses TRBV27 and TRBJ2-7, with 11 bases identical to TRBD2. V was clipped by 3 bases and J by 0 bases; unmatched bases: 25. Germline assignment: CDR1 MNHEY and CDR2 SMNVEV (reference sequence). CDR3 length: 23 residues. This CDR3 reads CASSFRGGRGFFSGGAHSYEQYF. DNA of the CDR3: TGTGCCAGCAGTTTCCGGGGAGGCCGGGGTTTTTTTAGCGGGGGGGCCCACTCCTACGAGCAGTACTTC.

This chain links TRBV2 with TRBJ1-4, with TRBD1 matching 7 bases. The CDR3 consists of 14 residues. J was trimmed by 8 bases and V by 3 bases; bases with no gene match: 6. Germline V gene data show CDR1 as SNHLY and CDR2 as FYNNEI. CDR3 amino acids: CASSDQGGLEKLFF. The CDR3 region has the DNA TGTGCCAGCAGTGACCAGGGGGGTCTAGAAAAACTGTTTTTT.

The chain couples TRBV7-3 to TRBJ1-4, with D possibly matching TRBD1 (5 bases). In germline, CDR1 is SGHTA, CDR2 FQGTGA. The V and J ends lost 2 bases and 7 bases respectively, with 14 bases between them. The CDR3 contains 15 residues. The CDR3 sequence is CASSLLGGAGEKLFF. DNA for the CDR3: TGTGCCAGCAGCTTATTGGGAGGGGCGGGTGAAAAACTGTTTTTT.

The chain recombines TRBV5-5 with TRBJ1-2; a weak D match, TRBD1 (6 bases). Germline V lookup: CDR1 SGHKS, CDR2 YYEKEE (reference sequence). The CDR3 loop spans 16 amino acids. Trimming shortened V by 0 bases and J by 2 bases, and 14 bases separated the two germline ends. The CDR3 loop reads CASSLAAGALNYGYTF. The CDR3 region has the DNA TGTGCCAGCAGCTTGGCCGCAGGGGCGCTGAACTATGGCTACACCTTC.

This clone is a singleton in its sample. The genes are TRBV6-5 and TRBJ1-6; a possible D gene is TRBD1 (6 bases). Per germline, CDR1 MNHEY and CDR2 SVGAGI. Trimming shortened V by 2 bases and J by 2 bases, and 10 bases separated the two germline ends. CDR3 length equals 16 residues. Written as DNA, the CDR3 is TGTGCCAGCAGTTACGGACAGCCTACCTATAATTCACCCCTCCACTTT. This encodes CASSYGQPTYNSPLHF.

A few counts support this clone. The chain uses TRBV19 and TRBJ2-7; 7 bases map to TRBD1. Trimming cost V 3 bases and J 0 bases; bases outside gene matches: 2. CDR3 size: 14 residues. Germline V lookup: CDR1 LNHDA, CDR2 SQIVND (reference sequence). CDR3 nucleotide sequence: TGTGCCAGTAGTATCACAGGGGCCTCCTACGAGCAGTACTTC. Translation: CASSITGASYEQYF. Complete variable domain (other parts from reference TRBV19 and TRBJ2-7): DGGITQSPKYLFRKEGQNVTLSCEQNLNHDAMYWYRQDPGQGLRLIYYSQIVNDFQKGDIAEGYSVSREKKESFPLTVTSAQKNPTAFYLCASSITGASYEQYFGPGTRLTVT.

The chain combines TRBV30 with TRBJ2-1, with D maybe TRBD2 (6 bases). Germline V gives CDR1 GTSNPN, CDR2 SVGIG (reference sequence). The CDR3 length is 14 residues. Trimming pared 2 bases from V and 5 bases from J, leaving 13 bases between. The CDR3 is CAWSRGGNNNEQFF. CDR3 DNA sequence: TGTGCCTGGAGTCGGGGCGGGAATAACAATGAGCAGTTCTTC.

J is TRBJ1-5 and V is TRBV6-5, with D perhaps TRBD1 (5 bases). Germline V gene lookup returns CDR1 MNHEY and CDR2 SVGAGI. The CDR3 length is 14 residues. Trimming removed 5 bases at V and 7 bases at J, with 15 bases between. CDR3 sequence: CASSLAGGSQPQHF. In nucleotides, the CDR3 is TGTGCCAGCAGTCTCGCCGGGGGAAGCCAGCCCCAGCATTTT.